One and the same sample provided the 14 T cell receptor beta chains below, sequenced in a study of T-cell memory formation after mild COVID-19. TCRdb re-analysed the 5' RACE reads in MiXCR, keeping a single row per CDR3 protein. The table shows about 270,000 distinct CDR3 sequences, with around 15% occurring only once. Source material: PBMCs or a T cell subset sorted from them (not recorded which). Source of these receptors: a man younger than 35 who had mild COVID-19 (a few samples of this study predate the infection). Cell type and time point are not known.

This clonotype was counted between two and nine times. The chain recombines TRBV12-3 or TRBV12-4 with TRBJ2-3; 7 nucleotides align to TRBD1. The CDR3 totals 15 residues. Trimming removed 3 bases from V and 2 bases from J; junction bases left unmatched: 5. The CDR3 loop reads CASSFMDRTTDTQYF. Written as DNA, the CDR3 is TGTGCCAGCAGTTTCATGGACAGGACCACAGATACGCAGTATTTT.

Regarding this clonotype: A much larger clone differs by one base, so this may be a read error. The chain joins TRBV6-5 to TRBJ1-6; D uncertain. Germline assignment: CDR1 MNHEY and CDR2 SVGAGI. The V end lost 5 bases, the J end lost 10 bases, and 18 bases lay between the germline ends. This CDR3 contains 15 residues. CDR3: CASSRGVTGGSPLHF. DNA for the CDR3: TGTGCCAGCAGTCGCGGGGTGACGGGTGGATCACCCCTCCACTTT.

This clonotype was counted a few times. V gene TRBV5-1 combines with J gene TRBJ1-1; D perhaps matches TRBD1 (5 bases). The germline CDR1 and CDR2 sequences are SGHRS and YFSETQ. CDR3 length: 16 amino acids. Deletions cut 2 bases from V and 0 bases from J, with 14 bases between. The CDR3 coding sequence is TGCGCCAGCAGCTTCAAACGGGGGTCCATGAACACTGAAGCTTTCTTT. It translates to CASSFKRGSMNTEAFF.

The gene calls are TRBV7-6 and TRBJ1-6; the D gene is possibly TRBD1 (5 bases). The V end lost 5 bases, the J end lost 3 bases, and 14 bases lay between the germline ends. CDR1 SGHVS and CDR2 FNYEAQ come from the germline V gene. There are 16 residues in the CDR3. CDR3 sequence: CASSKGRGGYNSPLHF. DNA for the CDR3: TGTGCCAGCAGCAAGGGGAGGGGCGGCTATAATTCACCCCTCCACTTT.

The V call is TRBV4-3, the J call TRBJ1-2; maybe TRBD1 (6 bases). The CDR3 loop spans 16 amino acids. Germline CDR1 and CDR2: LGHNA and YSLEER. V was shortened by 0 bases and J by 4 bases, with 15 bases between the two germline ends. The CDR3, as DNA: TGCGCCAGCAGCCAAGATCGAGGGGGGGCCGTCTATGGCTACACCTTC. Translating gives CASSQDRGGAVYGYTF.

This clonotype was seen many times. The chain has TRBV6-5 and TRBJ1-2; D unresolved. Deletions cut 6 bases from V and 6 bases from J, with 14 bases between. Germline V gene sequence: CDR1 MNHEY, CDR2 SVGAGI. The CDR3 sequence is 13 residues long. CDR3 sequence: CASRPSGGDGYTF. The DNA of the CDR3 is TGTGCCAGCAGGCCTTCCGGTGGGGATGGCTACACCTTC.

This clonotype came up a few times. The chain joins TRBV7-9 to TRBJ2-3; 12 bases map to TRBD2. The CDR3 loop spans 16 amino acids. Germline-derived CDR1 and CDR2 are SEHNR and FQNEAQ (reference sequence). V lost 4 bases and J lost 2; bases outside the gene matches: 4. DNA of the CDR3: TGTGCCAGCAGCTCAAGACTAGCGGGGGACACAGATACGCAGTATTTT. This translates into CASSSRLAGDTDTQYF.

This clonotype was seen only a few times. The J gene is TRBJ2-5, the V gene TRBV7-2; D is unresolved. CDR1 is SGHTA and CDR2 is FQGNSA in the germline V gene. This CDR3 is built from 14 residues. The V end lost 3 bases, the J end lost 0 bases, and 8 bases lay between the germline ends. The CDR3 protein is CASSLDPHQETQYF. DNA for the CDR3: TGTGCCAGCAGCTTGGACCCTCACCAAGAGACCCAGTACTTC.

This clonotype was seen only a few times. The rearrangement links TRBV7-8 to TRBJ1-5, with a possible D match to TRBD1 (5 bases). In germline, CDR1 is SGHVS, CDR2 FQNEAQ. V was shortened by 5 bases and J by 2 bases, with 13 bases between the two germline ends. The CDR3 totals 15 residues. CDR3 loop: CASSGQRQRNQPQHF. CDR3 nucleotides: TGTGCCAGCAGCGGGCAGCGACAGCGCAATCAGCCCCAGCATTTT. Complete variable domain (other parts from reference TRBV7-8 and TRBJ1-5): GAGVSQSPRYKVAKRGQDVALRCDPISGHVSLFWYQQALGQGPEFLTYFQNEAQLDKSGLPSDRFFAERPEGSVSTLKIQRTQQEDSAVYLCASSGQRQRNQPQHFGDGTRLSIL.

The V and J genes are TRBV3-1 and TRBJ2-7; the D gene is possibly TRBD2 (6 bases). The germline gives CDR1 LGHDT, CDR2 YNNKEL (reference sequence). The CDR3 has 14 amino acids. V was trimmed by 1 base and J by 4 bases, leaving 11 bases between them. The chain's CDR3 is CASSQAGLSYEQYV. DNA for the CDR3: TGTGCCAGCAGCCAAGCGGGACTTTCTTACGAGCAGTACGTC.

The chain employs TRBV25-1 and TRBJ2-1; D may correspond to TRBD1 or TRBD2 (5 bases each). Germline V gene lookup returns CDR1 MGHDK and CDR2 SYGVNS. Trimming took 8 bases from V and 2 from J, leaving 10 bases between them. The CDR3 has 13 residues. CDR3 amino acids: CASGTVAYNEQFF. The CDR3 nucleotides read TGTGCCAGCGGGACCGTTGCCTACAATGAGCAGTTCTTC.

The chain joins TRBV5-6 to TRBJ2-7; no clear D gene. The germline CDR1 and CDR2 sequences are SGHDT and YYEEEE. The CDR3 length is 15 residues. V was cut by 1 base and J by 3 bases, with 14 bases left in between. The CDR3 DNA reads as TGTGCCAGCAGCTTGCGCGGTTCGGTCATCTACGAGCAGTACGTC. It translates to CASSLRGSVIYEQYV.

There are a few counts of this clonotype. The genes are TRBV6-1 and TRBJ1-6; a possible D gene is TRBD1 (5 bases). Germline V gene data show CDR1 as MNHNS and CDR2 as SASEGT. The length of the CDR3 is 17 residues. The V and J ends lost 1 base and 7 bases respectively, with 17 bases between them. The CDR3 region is CASSEGTPGRLNSPLHF. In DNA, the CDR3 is TGTGCCAGCAGTGAAGGAACACCGGGACGGCTGAATTCACCCCTCCACTTT.

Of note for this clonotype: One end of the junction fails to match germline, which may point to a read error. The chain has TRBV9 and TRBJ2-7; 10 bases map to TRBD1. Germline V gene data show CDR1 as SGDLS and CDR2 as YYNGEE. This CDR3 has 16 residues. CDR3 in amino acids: CASSVGSGQGSYKQYF. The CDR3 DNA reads TGTGCCAGCAGCGTTGGGTCGGGACAGGGGAGCTACAAGCAGTACTTC.